This entry is about one T cell receptor (beta chain). At least ten counts were recorded for this clonotype. Its antigen remains unidentified. No much larger clonotype is one base removed from it; base qualities were not supplied. TCR cDNA was synthesized by 5'RACE template switching, which introduced a universal primer site and unique molecular identifiers. cDNA synthesis was primed from both the TCR alpha and TCR beta constant segments. Library amplification involved two PCR steps, and the second step added sample barcodes and sequencing adapters. Sequencing of the libraries was done on either Illumina HiSeq 2500 (2x100 bp) or NovaSeq (2x150 bp). The original methods were these. Demultiplexing of reads and collapsing into UMI consensus sequences were performed with MIGEC, and V(D)J alignment was carried out with MiXCR. Using edgeR on replicate PBMC samples, clonotypes were called vaccine-responding if FDR was below 0.01 and the log2 fold change was above 5 up to day 15. Each bulk clonotype was labeled CD4 or CD8 based on which sequenced repertoire, CD4 or CD8, contained the clonotype at higher abundance. The public sequencing data were trimmed at Q25 with fastp and processed into clonotypes with MiXCR by TCRdb, which kept only in-frame beta chains. For every CDR3 protein sequence, its rows merge into one entry that carries the most common genes and DNA. These V and J calls derive from TCRdb rather than the authors' analysis. The table for this sample lists 500,000 to 700,000 distinct CDR3 sequences; 19% of them were counted only once. The top ten hold roughly an eighth of the sample.

Explained via the paper, the treatment or condition label denotes: live attenuated yellow fever vaccine strain. At each blood-draw timepoint, two biological replicates of bulk PBMCs were obtained. PBMCs were isolated from peripheral blood using a standard Ficoll-Paque protocol. TriZol was used to extract RNA from bulk PBMCs, from CD4 and CD8 fractions, and from dextramer-positive and dextramer-negative fractions. The data were taken from a study of T cells after yellow fever vaccination (dated 2019 in TCRdb). For the study in its entirety: The SMART-Seq v4 Ultra Low Input RNA kit was used to prepare libraries from fractions with low cell numbers. To follow T-cell clones before and after primary and booster YFV17D yellow fever vaccination, bulk TCR alpha and beta repertoires were sequenced over time. Blood was drawn at multiple timepoints before and after primary and secondary immunization, with bulk PBMC replicates and cell subsets isolated. The cohort comprised two healthy male donors, one aged 18 to 29 and one aged 30 to 39 years.

General conclusions and limits of the study: Most clones expanded after primary vaccination were re-detected after the booster (almost 98% of CD4 and 88% of CD8), suggesting broad memory maintenance. FACS-sorted repertoires could contain abundant contaminating clonotypes from the bulk population, so computational filtering was required. Because only a couple of donors were included in the study, the extent to which the findings can be generalized is limited. A small share of clonotypes occurred in both CD4 and CD8 compartments, likely arising from convergent recombination. Compared with the primary T-cell response, the secondary T-cell response was weaker but faster, peaking on day 5 rather than day 15.

The specimen was PBMCs, collected 15 days after the yellow fever booster vaccination. This clonotype was obtained from a man aged 25-45 years who received the YFV17D yellow fever vaccine.

The CDR3 protein is CASSLVPYNEQFF. The base sequence is TGTGCCAGCAGCCTAGTCCCCTACAATGAGCAGTTCTTC. The V and J genes are TRBV2 and TRBJ2-1; confidence is insufficient to name the D gene. From the germline V gene, CDR1 is SNHLY and CDR2 is FYNNEI. The CDR3, cysteine through phenylalanine, is 13 amino acids long. CDR3 DNA only is kept here, 39 bases in frame from base 1. V is shortened by 6 bases, J by 2 bases, and the region joining them spans 8 bases.